Shown below are 11 T cell receptor beta chains from a single sample sequenced in a study of blood T cell repertoires in COVID-19. The protocol was immunoSEQ multiplex PCR, while the TCRdb copy is restricted to in-frame clones and leaves out a portion. The sample has about 73,000 clones, 65% to 85% seen once; the top ten hold about 2.5%. Specimen: peripheral blood. The receptors were sampled from a man at least 80 years old with active or convalescent COVID-19.

In this sample, this clone turned up a few times. The chain is built from TRBV18 and TRBJ1-2, with TRBD1 as a possible D gene (5 bases). Trimming cost V 5 bases and J 4 bases, with 8 bases left between them. The CDR3 is 12 amino acids. Germline-derived CDR1 and CDR2 are KGHSH and LQKENI. Written as DNA, the CDR3 is TGTGCCAGCTCAACCGGGGGCTATGGCTACACCTTC. Its protein is CASSTGGYGYTF.

The gene calls are TRBV6-5 and TRBJ2-5; 7 bases are a match to TRBD1. J lost 6 bases, V lost 4 bases, and 11 bases had no gene match. The germline gives CDR1 MNHEY, CDR2 SVGAGI. The CDR3 runs 15 residues. CDR3: CASSSSQGRPKTQYF. The CDR3 DNA reads as TGTGCCAGCAGTTCGTCACAGGGGCGCCCGAAGACCCAGTACTTC.

In its sample, this clone was seen a few times. CDR3 amino acids: CASGSRGGSSAGEQFF. CDR3 nucleotides: TGTGCCAGTGGGAGCAGGGGCGGGAGTTCGGCTGGTGAGCAGTTCTTC. The V and J genes are TRBV19 and TRBJ2-1, with TRBD2 as a possible D gene (7 bases). Per the germline V gene, CDR1 is LNHDA and CDR2 is SQIVND (reference sequence). The germline V and J ends were trimmed by 8 bases and 9 bases, with 26 bases remaining between them. The CDR3 length is 16 residues.

The DNA of the CDR3 is TGTGCCAGCAGCTTGGTACAGGGGGTGGGAGGCTACACCTTC. The encoded protein is CASSLVQGVGGYTF. This sequence joins TRBV5-4 and TRBJ1-2; 8 nucleotides agree with TRBD1. Germline values: CDR1 SGHNT, CDR2 YYREEE (reference sequence). J gave up 8 bases and V 0 bases, and 6 bases lay outside the gene matches. The CDR3 consists of 14 residues.

This chain links TRBV28 with TRBJ2-1, with D tentatively TRBD1 (6 bases). The V end was cut by 2 bases, the J end by 6 bases, with 17 bases between. The germline V gene encodes CDR1 MDHEN and CDR2 SYDVKM. CDR3 length: 16 amino acids. As DNA, the CDR3 is TGTGCCAGCAGTTTACCGGGCAGGGGATCGGTCAATGAGCAGTTCTTC. Translation gives CASSLPGRGSVNEQFF.

The chain couples TRBV5-6 to TRBJ1-2; 7 bases are shared with TRBD1. This CDR3 is 14 amino acids long. Looked up from germline, CDR1 is SGHDT and CDR2 is YYEEEE. Unmatched junction bases numbered 5, after V lost 4 bases and J lost 2 bases. This chain's CDR3 is CASSRDRKNYGYTF. The CDR3 DNA is TGTGCCAGCAGCCGGGACAGAAAGAACTATGGCTACACCTTC.

This clone has more than one count but fewer than ten. The V gene is TRBV28, the J gene TRBJ1-6; 8 positions agree with TRBD1. CDR3 length: 14 residues. With V trimmed by 8 bases and J by 3 bases, 3 bases remained unmatched. The germline V gene has CDR1 MDHEN and CDR2 SYDVKM. The chain's CDR3 is CASRDRLYNSPLHF. The CDR3 coding sequence is TGTGCCAGCCGGGACAGGCTCTATAATTCACCCCTCCACTTT.

The V and J genes are TRBV7-2 and TRBJ2-2; D is undetermined. The germline V gene encodes CDR1 SGHTA and CDR2 FQGNSA. V was shortened by 5 bases and J by 6 bases, with 19 bases between the two germline ends. This CDR3 spans 16 amino acids. The CDR3 region is CASSILWRVRAGELFF. In nucleotides, the CDR3 is TGTGCCAGCAGCATACTCTGGCGTGTTCGGGCCGGGGAGCTGTTTTTT. The full variable domain, rest sourced from reference TRBV7-2 and TRBJ2-2, is GAGVSQSPSNKVTEKGKDVELRCDPISGHTALYWYRQSLGQGLEFLIYFQGNSAPDKSGLPSDRFSAERTGGSVSTLTIQRTQQEDSAVYLCASSILWRVRAGELFFGEGSRLTVL.

The V and J genes are TRBV29-1 and TRBJ1-2; possibly TRBD1 for D (5 bases). Germline values: CDR1 SQVTM, CDR2 ANQGSEA. This CDR3 is built from 15 residues. Trimming left V 3 bases short and J 4 bases short, with 18 bases between. The chain's CDR3 is CSVDSPGPSGYGYTF. The CDR3 DNA reads as TGCAGCGTTGATTCCCCAGGGCCGTCTGGCTATGGCTACACCTTC.

The rearrangement links TRBV15 to TRBJ2-1, with D maybe TRBD2 (5 bases). CDR3 length equals 14 residues. V was trimmed by 5 bases and J by 6 bases, leaving 14 bases between them. CDR1 is LNHNV, CDR2 YYDKDF, per germline (reference sequence). The CDR3 DNA reads as TGTGCCACCAGCCCCGCGGAGGCCCCCAATGAGCAGTTCTTC. Translation: CATSPAEAPNEQFF.

The CDR3 region is CASSPTGVVGGYTF. Written as DNA, the CDR3 is TGTGCCAGTAGCCCCACAGGGGTTGTCGGTGGCTACACCTTC. The chain recombines TRBV19 with TRBJ1-2, with 7 nucleotides matching TRBD1. CDR1 and CDR2 from the germline V gene are LNHDA and SQIVND (reference sequence). The CDR3 length is 14 residues. With V trimmed by 6 bases and J by 7 bases, 11 bases remained unmatched.